This T cell receptor beta chain was sequenced during a study of T and B cells in COVID-19 patients. Background on the study: About 90% of the 20 active-infection patients had comorbidities associated with unfavorable COVID-19 outcome.

Germline V gene data show CDR1 as KGHSH and CDR2 as LQKENI. V lost 4 bases and J lost 6; bases outside the gene matches: 5. This CDR3 contains 13 residues. BIOMED2 TRB-A/B primer pools were used in multiplex TRB PCR. TCRdb analysed the multiplex PCR reads with MiXCR anew, one entry per CDR3 protein. Among thousands of distinct CDR3 sequences listed, 33% were seen once. Each TRB amplification used roughly 230-550 ng of genomic DNA from blood. By sample share, this clonotype is medium-sized. The specimen sequenced was blood. V gene TRBV18 combines with J gene TRBJ2-7, with 8 positions matching TRBD1. This sequence was found in a human donor with active COVID-19. Here the CDR3 reads CASSQGQGGEQYF. DNA of the CDR3: TGTGCCAGCTCACAAGGACAGGGCGGCGAGCAGTACTTC.